This passage covers 10 T cell receptor beta chains from one sample sequenced in a study of T cells in Graves' hyperthyroidism and ophthalmopathy. The source material, RNA transcripts, was used to amplify TCR beta CDR3 regions. HTBI primers were used for first-round RT-PCR of the TCR CDR3. TCRdb re-derived calls from the multiplex PCR reads in MiXCR, one entry per CDR3 protein. Among some 800,000 distinct CDR3 sequences listed, around 38% were seen once. Sequencing input: blood. The receptors originated from a man aged 18 to 29 with Graves' hyperthyroidism.

The rearrangement links TRBV4-3 to TRBJ2-7, with 9 bases aligning to TRBD1. Germline lookup yields CDR1 LGHNA and CDR2 YSLEER. Trimming at V came to 1 base and at J to 3 bases, leaving 7 bases not matched to a gene. The CDR3 runs to 16 residues. In nucleotides, the CDR3 is TGCGCCAGCAGCCAAGGCGGGACAGGGTGGATCTACGAGCAGTACTTC. Encoded protein: CASSQGGTGWIYEQYF.

This clonotype was found a few times. CDR3 sequence reads: CASRFGTGGEQYF. In nucleotides, the CDR3 is TGTGCCAGCAGGTTTGGGACAGGTGGCGAGCAGTACTTC. This sequence joins TRBV12-3 or TRBV12-4 and TRBJ2-7; 8 bases fit TRBD1. The CDR3 consists of 13 residues. J gave up 6 bases and V 6 bases, and 7 bases lay outside the gene matches.

This clonotype was seen a handful of times. V gene TRBV20-1 combines with J gene TRBJ2-7; 10 bases match TRBD1. The CDR3 totals 13 residues. Germline values: CDR1 DFQATT, CDR2 SNEGSKA (reference sequence). After removal of 6 bases from V and 5 bases from J, the junction contained 7 bases not matched to a gene. CDR3 residues: CSAPGQGYHEQYF. The DNA for the CDR3 is TGCAGTGCCCCGGGACAGGGGTACCACGAGCAGTACTTC.

This clonotype was seen a handful of times. The chain has TRBV20-1 and TRBJ2-5; 9 nucleotides line up with TRBD1. The germline V gene encodes CDR1 DFQATT and CDR2 SNEGSKA (reference sequence). J lost 4 bases, V lost 1 base, and 10 bases had no gene match. The CDR3 is 16 amino acids. The DNA for the CDR3 is TGCAGTGCTAGAGGGGGGGGACAGGGCACAGGAGAGACCCAGTACTTC. This translates into CSARGGGQGTGETQYF.

This chain joins TRBV4-1 and TRBJ1-6, with a weak D call TRBD1 (6 bases). CDR1 and CDR2 from the germline V gene are MGHRA and YSYEKL. The CDR3 contains 16 residues. The V end lost 1 base, the J end lost 4 bases, and 11 bases lay between the germline ends. The CDR3 sequence is CASSQGTGLYNSPLHF. The CDR3 DNA reads TGCGCCAGCAGCCAAGGAACAGGGTTATATAATTCACCCCTCCACTTT.

This clonotype appeared a few times. CDR3: CASSPRTSRDEQYF. In DNA, the CDR3 is TGTGCCAGCAGCCCTAGGACTAGTCGAGACGAGCAGTACTTC. The V gene is TRBV5-8, the J gene TRBJ2-7; 7 bases are a match to TRBD2. The CDR3 loop spans 14 amino acids. J lost 5 bases, V lost 4 bases, and 9 bases had no gene match. Per germline, CDR1 SGHTS and CDR2 YDEGEE.

This clonotype was observed many times. The chain recombines TRBV19 with TRBJ2-5; 7 nucleotides line up with TRBD1. The CDR3 consists of 15 residues. Germline assignment: CDR1 LNHDA and CDR2 SQIVND (reference sequence). The trim removed 5 bases at V and 5 bases at J, leaving 11 bases unmatched. The CDR3 region has the DNA TGTGCCAGTAGTCCGATAGACAGGGTGGAGGAGACCCAGTACTTC. Encoded protein: CASSPIDRVEETQYF.

This clonotype appeared a few times. The chain links TRBV4-1 to TRBJ2-5; D remains unclear. Trimming cost V 1 base and J 2 bases, with 8 bases left between them. Germline values: CDR1 MGHRA, CDR2 YSYEKL. This CDR3 has 14 amino acids. CDR3 DNA sequence: TGCGCCAGCAGCCAAGCGGAGCTACAAGAGACCCAGTACTTC. Translating gives CASSQAELQETQYF.

About this clonotype: A read error is possible here, since a much larger clone lies one base away. The rearrangement uses TRBV2 and TRBJ1-5; D remains unclear. The ends were cut back, 6 bases at V and 2 bases at J, with 8 bases in the middle. Germline V lookup: CDR1 SNHLY, CDR2 FYNNEI. The CDR3 runs 13 residues. CDR3 in DNA: TGTGCCAGCAGACAGTATGGCAATCAGCCCCAGCATTTT. This codes for CASRQYGNQPQHF.

The chain combines TRBV6-5 with TRBJ1-5; D is uncertain. Per germline, CDR1 MNHEY and CDR2 SVGAGI. V was shortened by 0 bases and J by 0 bases, with 12 bases between the two germline ends. The CDR3 loop spans 17 amino acids. The CDR3 nucleotides are TGTGCCAGCAGTTACTCGAACAGCCGTTATAGCAATCAGCCCCAGCATTTT. This codes for CASSYSNSRYSNQPQHF.